The clone carrying this TCR beta chain was counted ten times or more. Its antigen remains unknown. The data are from a study of CD8 T cells in ankylosing spondylitis. Study-wide points: A motif in TCR beta, a set of roughly eight highly homologous variants, appeared characteristic of ankylosing spondylitis blood. Several of the motif variants were reported before in synovial fluid and blood from reactive arthritis. Clones linked with disease were CD8+ and fairly uncommon in the peripheral blood.

Construction of TCR beta libraries was performed using quantitative 5'-RACE with molecular barcodes. TCRdb passed the 5' RACE reads through MiXCR, listing each CDR3 protein once. This table has around 490,000 distinct CDR3 sequences, over 4% appearing once. From germline, CDR1 is MNHEY and CDR2 SVGEGT. The CDR3 runs to 13 residues. Deletions cut 7 bases from V and 4 bases from J, with 13 bases between. This TCR came from a male donor with ankylosing spondylitis. Sequencing input: blood, either unsorted or a sorted T cell fraction (not recorded which). The V call is TRBV6-2 or TRBV6-3, the J call TRBJ1-1, with a tentative D call TRBD1 (5 bases). CDR3 sequence: CASTTGVSTEAFF. The CDR3 DNA follows: TGTGCCAGCACTACAGGTGTTAGCACTGAAGCTTTCTTT.